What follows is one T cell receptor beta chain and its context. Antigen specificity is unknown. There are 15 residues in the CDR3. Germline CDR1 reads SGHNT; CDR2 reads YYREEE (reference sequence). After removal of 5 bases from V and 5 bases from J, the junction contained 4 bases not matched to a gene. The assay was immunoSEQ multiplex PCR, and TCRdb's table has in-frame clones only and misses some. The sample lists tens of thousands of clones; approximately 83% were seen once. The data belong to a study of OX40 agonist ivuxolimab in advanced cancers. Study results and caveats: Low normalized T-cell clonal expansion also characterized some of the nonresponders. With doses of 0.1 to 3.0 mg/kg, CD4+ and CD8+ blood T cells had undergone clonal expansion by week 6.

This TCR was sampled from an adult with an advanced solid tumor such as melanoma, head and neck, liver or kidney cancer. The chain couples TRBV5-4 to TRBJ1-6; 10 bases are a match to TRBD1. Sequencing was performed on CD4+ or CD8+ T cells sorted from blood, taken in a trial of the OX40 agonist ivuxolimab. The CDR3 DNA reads TGTGCCAGCAGTTTGACAGGGGGCCATAATTCACCCCTCCACTTT. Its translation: CASSLTGGHNSPLHF.